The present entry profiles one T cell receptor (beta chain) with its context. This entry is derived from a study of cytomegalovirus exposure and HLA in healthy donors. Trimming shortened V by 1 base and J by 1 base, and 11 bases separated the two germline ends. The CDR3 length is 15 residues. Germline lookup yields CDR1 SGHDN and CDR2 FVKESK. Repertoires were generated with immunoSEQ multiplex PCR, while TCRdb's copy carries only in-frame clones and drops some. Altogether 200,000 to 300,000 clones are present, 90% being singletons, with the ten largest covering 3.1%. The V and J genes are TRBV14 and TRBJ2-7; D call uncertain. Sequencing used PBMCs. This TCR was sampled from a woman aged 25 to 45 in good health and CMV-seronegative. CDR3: CASSQVHTASYEQYF. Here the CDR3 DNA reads TGTGCCAGCAGCCAAGTTCATACAGCTTCCTACGAGCAGTACTTC.